The 8 T cell receptor beta chains listed next were all sequenced from one sample in a study of cytomegalovirus exposure and HLA in healthy donors. Measured with immunoSEQ multiplex PCR; TCRdb has only the in-frame clones, and not every one. Of about 200,000 clones in the sample, 80% to 90% were seen once. Sequenced: PBMCs. The receptors originated from a woman in her 30s in good health and CMV-seropositive.

This chain links TRBV7-2 with TRBJ2-7, with D maybe TRBD1 (6 bases). Trimming took off 5 bases at V and 3 bases at J, with 14 bases between the two ends. The germline gives CDR1 SGHTA, CDR2 FQGNSA. The CDR3 length is 14 residues. The CDR3 sequence is CASSATGTNYEQYF. CDR3 DNA sequence: TGTGCCAGCAGCGCTACCGGGACAAACTACGAGCAGTACTTC. The entire variable domain, with the rest obtained from reference TRBV7-2 and TRBJ2-7, is as follows: GAGVSQSPSNKVTEKGKDVELRCDPISGHTALYWYRQSLGQGLEFLIYFQGNSAPDKSGLPSDRFSAERTGGSVSTLTIQRTQQEDSAVYLCASSATGTNYEQYFGPGTRLTVT.

V usage is TRBV11-2 and J usage is TRBJ2-1; 7 bases match TRBD1. Trimming took 5 bases from V and 0 from J; bases not matched to a gene: 4. The CDR3 loop spans 15 amino acids. CDR1 SGHAT and CDR2 FQNNGV come from the germline V gene. CDR3 sequence: CASSATGFSYNEQFF. The CDR3 DNA reads TGTGCCAGCAGCGCGACAGGGTTCTCCTACAATGAGCAGTTCTTC.

The chain is built from TRBV28 and TRBJ2-7; 8 positions match TRBD1. The CDR3 is 16 amino acids. V lost 6 bases to trimming and J lost 3 bases; unmatched junction nucleotides: 13. Germline V lookup: CDR1 MDHEN, CDR2 SYDVKM. The CDR3 protein is CASRPTGDVSHYEQYF. CDR3 DNA: TGTGCCAGCAGGCCGACAGGGGATGTTTCCCACTACGAGCAGTACTTC.

V is TRBV6-6 and J is TRBJ1-1, with TRBD1 as a possible D gene (5 bases). The V gene lost 6 bases and the J gene lost 1 base, with 12 bases spanning the gap. CDR3 length: 14 residues. From germline, CDR1 is MNHNY and CDR2 SVGAGI (reference sequence). The CDR3 DNA follows: TGTGCCAGCAGGAAACCGGGGGGGAACACTGAAGCTTTCTTT. Translation gives CASRKPGGNTEAFF.

This clone was counted a few times. The chain carries TRBV5-8 and TRBJ1-2; possible D gene TRBD1, 5 bases. The CDR3 sequence is 14 residues long. Germline values: CDR1 SGHTS, CDR2 YDEGEE. Between the trimmed V and J ends, which lost 0 bases and 6 bases, there was a span of 12 bases. The DNA of the CDR3 is TGTGCCAGCAGCTTGGCCGGCAGGGTTCATGGCTACACCTTC. Residues: CASSLAGRVHGYTF.

The V call is TRBV7-8, the J call TRBJ1-1, with TRBD1 as a possible D gene (5 bases). The CDR3 totals 14 residues. The V gene's germline CDR1 is SGHVS and CDR2 FQNEAQ. With 5 bases removed from V and 0 bases from J, the gap between germline ends came to 10 bases. The CDR3 here is CASSGRVMNTEAFF. The CDR3, as DNA: TGTGCCAGCAGCGGCAGGGTCATGAACACTGAAGCTTTCTTT.

The rearrangement joins TRBV20-1 to TRBJ1-1; D gene unclear. Per the germline V gene, CDR1 is DFQATT and CDR2 is SNEGSKA (reference sequence). CDR3 length: 10 amino acids. Deletions cut 7 bases from V and 5 bases from J, with 8 bases between. CDR3 in amino acids: CSGGRTEAFF. The CDR3 DNA sequence: TGCAGTGGTGGGAGGACTGAAGCTTTCTTT.

Only a few counts were recorded for this clone. The rearrangement joins TRBV4-2 to TRBJ1-2; D remains ambiguous. V lost 2 bases to trimming and J lost 11 bases, with 18 bases between them. There are 14 residues in the CDR3. Germline assignment: CDR1 LGHNA and CDR2 YNFKEQ. CDR3 residues: CASSQREAAAKYTF. DNA for the CDR3: TGTGCCAGCAGCCAACGCGAGGCGGCGGCCAAGTACACCTTC.